These T cell receptor beta chains were read from a single sample in a study of cytomegalovirus exposure and HLA in healthy donors. Here immunoSEQ multiplex PCR was the method, and the copy in TCRdb shows in-frame clones only, minus some. The sample carries about 190,000 clones, roughly 82% recorded once. The sample taken for sequencing was PBMCs. Source of these receptors: a woman between 50 and 59 years old in good health and CMV-seropositive. Each CDR3 is given with its conserved first and last residue. The D gene is left open where the match is weak. Clone size is not always given. Where it is, it says once, few, many or a class for expanded clones.

D: .
size: .
V: TRBV11-2
J: TRBJ1-1
DNA: TGTGCCAGCAGCCCTCCCGGGGGTGCTGAAGCTTTCTTT
CDR3: CASSPPGGAEAFF

D: TRBD1
size: .
V: TRBV7-9
J: TRBJ2-4
DNA: TGTGCCAGCAGCCCCAGGACAGGGGGCGGGCTTGACATTCAGTACTTC
CDR3: CASSPRTGGGLDIQYF

D: .
size: .
V: TRBV7-6
J: TRBJ1-6
DNA: TGTGCCAGCAGCTTAGCCAATGAGGATTCACCCCTCCACTTT
CDR3: CASSLANEDSPLHF

D: TRBD1
size: .
V: TRBV7-3
J: TRBJ1-2
DNA: TGTGCCAGCAGCCCAGGGGACAGGGGTAACTATGGCTACACCTTC
CDR3: CASSPGDRGNYGYTF

D: .
size: .
V: TRBV15
J: TRBJ1-4
DNA: TGTGCCACCAGCAGAGATTTAAATGAAAAACTGTTTTTT
CDR3: CATSRDLNEKLFF

D: TRBD2
size: .
V: TRBV5-1
J: TRBJ2-2
DNA: TGCGCCAGCAGAACCGGACTAGCCATTGCGAACACCGGGGAGCTGTTTTTT
CDR3: CASRTGLAIANTGELFF

D: .
size: few
V: TRBV5-4
J: TRBJ2-2
DNA: TGTGCCAGCAGCTTGGAGACTAGAAGGTCCGGGGAGCTGTTTTTT
CDR3: CASSLETRRSGELFF

D: .
size: .
V: TRBV7-9
J: TRBJ2-2
DNA: TGTGCCAGCAGCTCCCTAGTGAACACCGGGGAGCTGTTTTTT
CDR3: CASSSLVNTGELFF

D: .
size: .
V: TRBV5-4
J: TRBJ2-2
DNA: TGTGCCAGCAGCGGGAAGACCGGGGAGTTGTTTTTT
CDR3: CASSGKTGELFF

D: .
size: few
V: TRBV6-6
J: TRBJ1-1
DNA: TGTGCCAGCACCTCACGGAGCCTGGGGAACACTGAAGCTTTCTTT
CDR3: CASTSRSLGNTEAFF

D: TRBD1
size: .
V: TRBV7-9
J: TRBJ2-2
DNA: TGTGCCAGCAGCCCCGTCGGGACAGGGCCCGGGGAGCTGTTTTTT
CDR3: CASSPVGTGPGELFF

D: TRBD1
size: .
V: TRBV27
J: TRBJ1-1
DNA: TGTGCCAGCAGTTCCAGGGGGCTGGGCACTGAAGCTTTCTTT
CDR3: CASSSRGLGTEAFF

D: .
size: .
V: TRBV2
J: TRBJ2-7
DNA: TGTGCCAGCAGTGGCGGGGTACAGCAGTACTTC
CDR3: CASSGGVQQYF

D: .
size: .
V: TRBV5-8
J: TRBJ2-5
DNA: TGTGCCAGCAGCCATGACAGTCGAGAGACCCAGTACTTC
CDR3: CASSHDSRETQYF

D: .
size: .
V: TRBV2
J: TRBJ1-2
DNA: TGTGCCAGCAGTGATTCCCTCAGGGCCTATGGCTACACCTTC
CDR3: CASSDSLRAYGYTF

D: TRBD2
size: .
V: TRBV18
J: TRBJ2-3
DNA: TGTGCCAGCTCACCGGAATGGGGGGGTGGAACAGATACGCAGTATTTT
CDR3: CASSPEWGGGTDTQYF

D: .
size: .
V: TRBV5-1
J: TRBJ2-4
DNA: TGCGCCAGCAGCTCAGGACAGGGCGGGGGCAAAAACATTCAGTACTTC
CDR3: CASSSGQGGGKNIQYF

D: TRBD2
size: .
V: TRBV5-4
J: TRBJ2-7
DNA: TGTGCCAGCAGCACTAGGACTAGCGGGACGAATACCTACGAGCAGTACTTC
CDR3: CASSTRTSGTNTYEQYF

D: TRBD1
size: once
V: TRBV5-1
J: TRBJ2-1
DNA: TGCGCCAGCAGCTCTCCGGGACAGGGTTACAATGAGCAGTTCTTC
CDR3: CASSSPGQGYNEQFF

D: TRBD1
size: .
V: TRBV7-2
J: TRBJ2-7
DNA: TGTGCCAGCAGCTTAGTCGGCAGGGGGCGAAACGAGCAGTACTTC
CDR3: CASSLVGRGRNEQYF

D: .
size: .
V: TRBV5-4
J: TRBJ2-1
DNA: TGTGCCAGCAGCTCGGCAGTGGGGGGTCTTGTTGATGAGCAGTTCTTC
CDR3: CASSSAVGGLVDEQFF

D: .
size: .
V: TRBV30
J: TRBJ1-1
DNA: TGTGCCTGGAGTGTACGGGGGGACACTGAAGCCTTCTTT
CDR3: CAWSVRGDTEAFF

D: .
size: few
V: TRBV2
J: TRBJ2-2
DNA: TGTGCCAGCACCCTATACAGGGACGGGGAGCTGTTTTTT
CDR3: CASTLYRDGELFF

D: .
size: .
V: TRBV7-3
J: TRBJ2-2
DNA: TGTGCCAGCAGCTCGGGAGTAGACACCGGGGAGCTGTTTTTT
CDR3: CASSSGVDTGELFF

D: TRBD2
size: .
V: TRBV2
J: TRBJ2-2
DNA: TGTGCCAGCAGTACGACTAGCGGCGGGGAGCTGGTTTTT
CDR3: CASSTTSGGELVF

D: .
size: .
V: TRBV6-1
J: TRBJ1-5
DNA: TGTGCCAGCAGTGACAGGGGCAATCAGCCCCAGCATTTT
CDR3: CASSDRGNQPQHF

D: .
size: few
V: TRBV18
J: TRBJ2-5
DNA: TGTGCCAGCTCACCAGCCAGGTTTCAAGAGACCCAGTACTTC
CDR3: CASSPARFQETQYF

D: TRBD1
size: .
V: TRBV7-7
J: TRBJ2-7
DNA: TGTGCTAGCAGCTCCCCGGGACAGGGGGCGCACGAGCAGTACTTC
CDR3: CASSSPGQGAHEQYF

D: .
size: .
V: TRBV28
J: TRBJ2-7
DNA: TGTGCCAGCAGTTTGGACACCTCCTACGAGCAGTACTTC
CDR3: CASSLDTSYEQYF

D: .
size: .
V: TRBV27
J: TRBJ1-5
DNA: TGTGCCAGCAGTCAGGACACACCGACTGGCAATCAGCCCCAGCATTTT
CDR3: CASSQDTPTGNQPQHF

D: .
size: .
V: TRBV5-1
J: TRBJ1-3
DNA: TGCGCCAGCAGCTTGGGACACGCTGGGGGGGACACCATATATTTT
CDR3: CASSLGHAGGDTIYF

D: TRBD2
size: .
V: TRBV7-2
J: TRBJ2-7
DNA: TGTGCCAGCAGCTCAACTAGCGGGGGGGGGTCCTACGAGCAGTACTTC
CDR3: CASSSTSGGGSYEQYF

D: TRBD1
size: .
V: TRBV5-1
J: TRBJ2-7
DNA: TGCGCCAGCAGCCTCGGACAGGGTGAGCAGTACTTC
CDR3: CASSLGQGEQYF

D: TRBD1
size: .
V: TRBV6-1
J: TRBJ1-2
DNA: TGTGCCAGCAGTGGGGACAGGGGGCAGGCGAACTATGGCTACACCTTC
CDR3: CASSGDRGQANYGYTF

D: TRBD1
size: .
V: TRBV5-1
J: TRBJ2-1
DNA: TGCGCCAGCAGCTTGAGTGGACAGGGACCGTCCGAGCAGTTCTTC
CDR3: CASSLSGQGPSEQFF

D: .
size: .
V: TRBV11-2
J: TRBJ1-1
DNA: TGTGCCAGCAGCTTAGATTTCGTCAGGAACACTGAAGCTTTCTTT
CDR3: CASSLDFVRNTEAFF

D: .
size: .
V: TRBV6-6
J: TRBJ1-1
DNA: TGTGCCAGCAGCACCGGGGGTGGGACTCGACAAGCTTTCTTT
CDR3: CASSTGGGTRQAFF

D: TRBD2
size: .
V: TRBV6-5
J: TRBJ2-7
DNA: TGTGCCAGCAGTTACAAGGCTAGCGGGGGTTACGAGCAGTACTTC
CDR3: CASSYKASGGYEQYF

D: .
size: .
V: TRBV19
J: TRBJ2-4
DNA: TGTGCCAGTAGTATTACCGGCTCGGCGGTAGCCAAAAACATTCAGTACTTC
CDR3: CASSITGSAVAKNIQYF

D: .
size: .
V: TRBV7-2
J: TRBJ2-7
DNA: TGTGCCAGCAGCCCTCGAACGGGCTACGAGCAGTACTTC
CDR3: CASSPRTGYEQYF

D: TRBD2
size: .
V: TRBV5-4
J: TRBJ2-1
DNA: TGTGCCAGCAGCTTGGTGACTAGCGGGGGCCGTTACAATGAGCAGTTCTTC
CDR3: CASSLVTSGGRYNEQFF

D: .
size: .
V: TRBV11-2
J: TRBJ2-7
DNA: TGTGCCAGCACTAACACCGGGGGACGCGAGCAGTACTTC
CDR3: CASTNTGGREQYF

D: TRBD2
size: .
V: TRBV29-1
J: TRBJ2-3
DNA: TGCAGCTCTTCTAGCGGTGTTGGAAAACCAGATACGCAGTATTTT
CDR3: CSSSSGVGKPDTQYF

D: TRBD1
size: .
V: TRBV6-5
J: TRBJ2-2
DNA: TGTGCCAGCAGAACCGGGACAGGGACCGGGGAGCTGTTTTTT
CDR3: CASRTGTGTGELFF

D: .
size: .
V: TRBV5-4
J: TRBJ1-1
DNA: TGTGCCAGCAGCTATTGGGGCCCTCGGACTGAAGCTTTCTTT
CDR3: CASSYWGPRTEAFF

D: .
size: .
V: TRBV6-1
J: TRBJ1-1
DNA: TGTGCCAGCACCGAAAGGGTAGGGGCGAACACTGAAGCTTTCTTT
CDR3: CASTERVGANTEAFF

D: .
size: .
V: TRBV6-1
J: TRBJ1-3
DNA: TGTGCCAGCAGCATGGGCTTTCCCTCTGGAAACACCATATATTTT
CDR3: CASSMGFPSGNTIYF

D: TRBD1
size: .
V: TRBV9
J: TRBJ1-6
DNA: TGTGCCAGCAGCGCCCAAGGACAGGAAAAGTCACCCCTCCACTTT
CDR3: CASSAQGQEKSPLHF

D: TRBD1
size: .
V: TRBV27
J: TRBJ1-3
DNA: TGTGCCAGCAGCCCCGTAGGGGGCTTTGGAAACACCATATATTTT
CDR3: CASSPVGGFGNTIYF

D: .
size: .
V: TRBV19
J: TRBJ1-5
DNA: TGTGCCAGTAATCGCTTTGGAACAGGGCTCGGTAGCAATCAGCCCCAGCATTTT
CDR3: CASNRFGTGLGSNQPQHF

D: TRBD1
size: once
V: TRBV27
J: TRBJ1-2
DNA: TGTGCCAGCAGTCCAAAGGGACAGGTTATTAACTATGGCTACACCTTC
CDR3: CASSPKGQVINYGYTF

D: TRBD2
size: .
V: TRBV30
J: TRBJ2-5
DNA: TGTGCCTGGGAGCGGGAGGAGCGAGCTGGCGCGACCCAGTACTTC
CDR3: CAWEREERAGATQYF

D: .
size: few
V: TRBV6-5
J: TRBJ1-2
DNA: TGTGCCAGCAGCCAAACGGGACAAACCTATGGCTACACCTTC
CDR3: CASSQTGQTYGYTF

D: TRBD1
size: once
V: TRBV7-9
J: TRBJ1-2
DNA: TGTGCCAGCAGCTTCGATTGGACAGGAGCTAACTATGGCTACACCTTC
CDR3: CASSFDWTGANYGYTF

D: .
size: .
V: TRBV7-6
J: TRBJ2-2
DNA: TGTGCCAGCAGACCCCTGACAACATCGAACACCGGGGAGCTGTTTTTT
CDR3: CASRPLTTSNTGELFF

D: .
size: .
V: TRBV5-5
J: TRBJ2-2
DNA: TGTGCCAGCAGCTTGGTGGCGTCGGGTGTCCTGTTTTTT
CDR3: CASSLVASGVLFF

D: .
size: .
V: TRBV6-5
J: TRBJ1-1
DNA: TGTGCCAGCAGCCAACTCTCAGGGGCCCCACGAGCTTTCTTT
CDR3: CASSQLSGAPRAFF

D: TRBD1
size: .
V: TRBV18
J: TRBJ2-3
DNA: TGTGCCAGCTCACCACCGAATCAGGGGGGCACAGATACGCAGTATTTT
CDR3: CASSPPNQGGTDTQYF

D: TRBD1
size: few
V: TRBV4-1
J: TRBJ1-1
DNA: TGCGCCAGCAGACCCACAGGGGGTTCGAACACTGAAGCTTTCTTT
CDR3: CASRPTGGSNTEAFF